This record concerns one T cell receptor beta chain sequence. The antigen is undetermined. These data originate in a study of response to subunit inactivated influenza vaccine. The CDR3 totals 14 residues. Trimming at V came to 5 bases and at J to 8 bases, leaving 11 bases not matched to a gene. Germline CDR1 and CDR2: SGHTA and FQGNSA. General study points: Few new T cells, the authors suggested, are recruited by each seasonal influenza vaccination.

Each CDR3 protein is one row after TCRdb ran MiXCR on the RT-PCR reads. The sample has about 520,000 distinct CDR3 sequences; about 10% are singletons. The origin of this receptor is a man aged 50-60 years who received an inactivated influenza vaccine. The chain carries TRBV7-2 and TRBJ1-2, with 7 bases identical to TRBD1. Sequenced material: PBMCs from blood, taken about 40 days after vaccination. CDR3 sequence: CASSPRGDSSGYTF. The CDR3 DNA follows: TGTGCCAGCAGCCCGAGGGGGGACAGTTCCGGCTACACCTTC.